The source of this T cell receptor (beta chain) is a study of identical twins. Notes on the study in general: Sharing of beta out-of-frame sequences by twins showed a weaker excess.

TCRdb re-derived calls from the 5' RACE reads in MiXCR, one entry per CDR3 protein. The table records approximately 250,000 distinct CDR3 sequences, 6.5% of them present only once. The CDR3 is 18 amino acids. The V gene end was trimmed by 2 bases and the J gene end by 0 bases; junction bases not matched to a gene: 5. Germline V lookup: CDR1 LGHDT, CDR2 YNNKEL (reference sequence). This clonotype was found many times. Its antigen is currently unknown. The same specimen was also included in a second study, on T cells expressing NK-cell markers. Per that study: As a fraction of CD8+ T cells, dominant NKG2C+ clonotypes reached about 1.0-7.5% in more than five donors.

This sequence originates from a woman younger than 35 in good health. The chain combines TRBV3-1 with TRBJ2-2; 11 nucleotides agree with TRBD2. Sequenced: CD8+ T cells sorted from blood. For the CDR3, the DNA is TGTGCCAGCAGCCAACATCCGGGACTAGCGGCGAACACCGGGGAGCTGTTTTTT. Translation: CASSQHPGLAANTGELFF.